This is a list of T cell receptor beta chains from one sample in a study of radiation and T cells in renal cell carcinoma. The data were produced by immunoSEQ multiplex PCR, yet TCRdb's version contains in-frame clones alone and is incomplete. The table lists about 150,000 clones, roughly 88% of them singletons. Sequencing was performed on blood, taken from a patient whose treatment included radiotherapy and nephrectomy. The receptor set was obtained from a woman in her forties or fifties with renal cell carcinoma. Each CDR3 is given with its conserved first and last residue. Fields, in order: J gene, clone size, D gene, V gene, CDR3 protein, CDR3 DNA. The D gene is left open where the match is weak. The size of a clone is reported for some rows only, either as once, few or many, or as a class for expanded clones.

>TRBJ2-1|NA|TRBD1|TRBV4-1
CASTRDSASSYNEQFF
TGCGCCAGCACCCGGGACAGTGCAAGCTCCTACAATGAGCAGTTCTTC
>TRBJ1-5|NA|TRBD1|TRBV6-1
CASTDRVNQPQHF
TGTGCCAGCACGGACAGGGTCAATCAGCCCCAGCATTTT
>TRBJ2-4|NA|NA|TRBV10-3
CASSVETYSQNIQYF
TGTGCCAGCAGTGTCGAGACCTACAGCCAAAACATTCAGTACTTC
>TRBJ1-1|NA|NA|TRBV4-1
CASSQALDGEAFF
TGCGCCAGCAGCCAAGCCCTGGACGGCGAAGCTTTCTTT
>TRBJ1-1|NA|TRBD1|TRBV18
CASSPPKGANTEAFF
TGTGCCAGCTCACCACCGAAGGGGGCGAACACTGAAGCTTTCTTT
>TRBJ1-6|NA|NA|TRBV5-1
CASSIDPGGSPLHF
TGCGCCAGCAGTATAGACCCCGGGGGTTCACCCCTCCACTTT
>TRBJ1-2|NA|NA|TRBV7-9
CASSFPQGERGYTF
TGTGCCAGCAGCTTCCCCCAGGGAGAGCGAGGCTACACCTTC
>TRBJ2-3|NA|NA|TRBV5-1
CASSSEGDTQYF
TGCGCCAGCAGCTCGGAGGGCGATACGCAGTATTTT
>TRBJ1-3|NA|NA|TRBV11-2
CASSPGSSGNTIYF
TGTGCCAGCAGCCCAGGTAGCTCTGGAAACACCATATATTTT
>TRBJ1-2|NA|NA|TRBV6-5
CASSPLRGGEVYHTF
TGTGCCAGCAGCCCCTTGAGGGGAGGGGAGGTTTATCACACCTTC
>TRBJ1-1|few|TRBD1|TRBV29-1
CSVNQQGTNTEAFF
TGCAGCGTAAACCAACAGGGGACGAACACTGAAGCTTTCTTT
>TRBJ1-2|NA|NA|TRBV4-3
CASSQERGNYGYTF
TGCGCCAGCAGCCAAGAAAGGGGAAACTATGGCTACACCTTC
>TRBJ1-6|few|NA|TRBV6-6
CASSSAQGGSPLHF
TGTGCCAGCTCCTCGGCCCAGGGTGGATCACCCCTCCACTTT
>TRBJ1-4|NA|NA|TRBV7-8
CASSPIRGRGYEKLFF
TGTGCCAGCAGCCCCATCCGGGGACGGGGGTATGAAAAACTGTTTTTT
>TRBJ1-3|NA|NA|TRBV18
CASSALSGEALGNTIYF
TGTGCCAGCTCAGCGCTCAGTGGAGAGGCCCTTGGAAACACCATATATTTT
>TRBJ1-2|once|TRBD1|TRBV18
CASSPMEDRGGYTF
TGTGCCAGCTCACCGATGGAAGACAGGGGTGGCTACACCTTC
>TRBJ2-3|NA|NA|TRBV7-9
CASSQRLAADTQYF
TGTGCCAGCAGCCAAAGATTGGCTGCAGATACGCAGTATTTT
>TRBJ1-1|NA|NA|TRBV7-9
CASTREGGITEAFF
TGTGCCAGCACCCGAGAGGGCGGTATTACTGAAGCTTTCTTT
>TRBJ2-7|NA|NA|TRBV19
CASRRTPSGAWEQYF
TGTGCCAGTAGGAGGACCCCCTCAGGGGCCTGGGAGCAGTACTTC
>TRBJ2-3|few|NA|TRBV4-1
CASSPLWGGHGDTQYF
TGCGCCAGCAGCCCCCTTTGGGGGGGGCATGGAGATACGCAGTATTTT
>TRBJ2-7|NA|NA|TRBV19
CASSGRTAYEQYF
TGTGCCAGTAGTGGTAGGACCGCCTACGAGCAGTACTTC
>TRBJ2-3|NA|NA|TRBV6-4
CASSDSRFPPDTQYF
TGTGCCAGCAGTGACTCAAGGTTTCCTCCAGATACGCAGTATTTT
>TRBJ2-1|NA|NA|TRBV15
CATSETKYNEQFF
TGTGCCACCTCTGAGACTAAGTACAATGAGCAGTTCTTC
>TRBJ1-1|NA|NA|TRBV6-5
CASRQQGLMSTEAFF
TGTGCCAGCAGGCAACAGGGCTTAATGAGCACTGAAGCTTTCTTT
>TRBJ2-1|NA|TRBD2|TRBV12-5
CASGSPLAGGSYEQFF
TGTGCTAGTGGTTCCCCCTTGGCGGGGGGGAGCTATGAGCAGTTCTTC
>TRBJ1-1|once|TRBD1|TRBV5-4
CASSWGQGNTEAFF
TGTGCCAGCAGCTGGGGACAGGGAAATACTGAAGCTTTCTTT
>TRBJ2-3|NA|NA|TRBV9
CASSVAGGPYREDTQYF
TGTGCCAGCAGCGTAGCTGGGGGCCCTTACAGGGAGGATACGCAGTATTTT
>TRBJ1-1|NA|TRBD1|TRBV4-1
CASSQGQGDTEAFF
TGCGCCAGCAGCCAAGGACAGGGGGACACTGAAGCTTTCTTT
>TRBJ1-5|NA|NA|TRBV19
CASSIFGSNQPQHF
TGTGCCAGTAGTATTTTCGGCTCAAATCAGCCCCAGCATTTT
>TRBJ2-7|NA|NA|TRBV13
CASSIGPVVYEQYF
TGTGCCAGCAGCATCGGTCCGGTGGTCTACGAGCAGTACTTC
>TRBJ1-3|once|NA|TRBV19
CASTPGQGRRGNTIYF
TGTGCCAGTACCCCCGGGCAGGGGCGAAGGGGAAACACCATATATTTT
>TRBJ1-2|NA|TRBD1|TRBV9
CASGGVLRDRPTANYGYTF
TGTGCCAGCGGAGGGGTCCTCCGGGACAGACCTACCGCTAACTATGGCTACACCTTC
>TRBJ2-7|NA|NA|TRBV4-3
CASSQDWLEYEQYF
TGCGCCAGCAGCCAAGATTGGCTAGAGTACGAGCAGTACTTC
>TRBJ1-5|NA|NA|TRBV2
CASSEMEYSNQPQHF
TGTGCCAGCAGTGAAATGGAGTATAGCAATCAGCCCCAGCATTTT
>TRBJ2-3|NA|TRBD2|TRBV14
CASSPRLAGSQDTQYF
TGTGCCAGCAGCCCCAGACTAGCGGGGTCCCAAGATACGCAGTATTTT
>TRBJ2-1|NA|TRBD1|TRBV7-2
CASSLAARGRQVGGNEQFF
TGTGCCAGCAGCTTAGCGGCCAGGGGGCGTCAGGTAGGTGGCAATGAGCAGTTCTTC
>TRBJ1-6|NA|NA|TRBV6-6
CASSYRGGDNSPLHF
TGTGCCAGCAGTTACAGGGGCGGAGATAATTCACCCCTCCACTTT
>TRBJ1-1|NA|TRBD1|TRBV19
CASSIQGAATEAFF
TGTGCCAGTAGTATACAGGGGGCCGCGACTGAAGCTTTCTTT
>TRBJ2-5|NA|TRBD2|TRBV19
CASSFRLRGLPQLRYF
TGTGCCAGTAGTTTCAGACTCCGGGGACTACCGCAACTGAGGTACTTC
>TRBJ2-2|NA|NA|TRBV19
CASSPAAGATGELFF
TGTGCCAGTAGTCCCGCGGCAGGGGCCACCGGGGAGCTGTTTTTT
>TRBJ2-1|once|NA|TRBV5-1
CASSPAPGGAQFF
TGTGCCAGCAGCCCTGCCCCAGGTGGAGCGCAGTTCTTC
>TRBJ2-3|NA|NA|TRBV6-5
CASTGPTRDTQYF
TGTGCCAGCACAGGACCGACCCGGGATACGCAGTATTTT
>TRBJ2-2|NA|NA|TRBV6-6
CASSPKGGNTGELFF
TGTGCCAGCAGCCCCAAGGGGGGGAACACCGGGGAGCTGTTTTTT
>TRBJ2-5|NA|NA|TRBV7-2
CASSSEAGGAWETQYF
TGTGCCAGCAGCTCAGAGGCCGGGGGTGCTTGGGAGACCCAGTACTTC